The entry below describes one TCR beta chain. This record belongs to a study of blood T cell repertoires in COVID-19. TCRdb's table, derived via immunoSEQ multiplex PCR, lists solely in-frame clones and lacks some. The data show about 160,000 clones, with 85% to 95% seen just once and over 3.5% held by the top ten. Germline V gene data show CDR1 as GTSNPN and CDR2 as SVGIG (reference sequence). V shed 1 base and J shed 8 bases, with 17 bases lying between them. The CDR3 runs 14 residues. The clonotype was recovered from a woman aged 45-65 years with acute or convalescent COVID-19. Sequencing was performed on peripheral blood. This sequence joins TRBV30 and TRBJ1-2; the D gene is possibly TRBD1 (6 bases). The CDR3 sequence: CAWSATGDNGGYTF. The CDR3 DNA follows: TGTGCCTGGAGTGCGACAGGTGACAATGGAGGCTACACCTTC.